The 5 T cell receptor beta chains reported below all come from one sample, sequenced in a study of OX40 agonist ivuxolimab in advanced cancers. Profiling relied on immunoSEQ multiplex PCR, and the TCRdb table lists in-frame clones only, not all of them. Of tens of thousands of clones in the sample, about 92% are singletons; the top ten hold approximately 14%. Sequencing was performed on CD4+ or CD8+ T cells sorted from blood, taken in a trial of the OX40 agonist ivuxolimab. The source of these receptors is an adult with an advanced solid tumor such as melanoma, head and neck, liver or kidney cancer.

The CDR3 DNA reads TGCGCCAGCACGAGGCTGGGGGGTAGTGTTGGTCCGCAGAATGAGCAGTTCTTC. Its protein product is CASTRLGGSVGPQNEQFF. This sequence joins TRBV5-1 and TRBJ2-1; a weak D match, TRBD2 (6 bases). The V gene lost 6 bases and the J gene lost 7 bases, with 29 bases spanning the gap. Germline V gene data show CDR1 as SGHRS and CDR2 as YFSETQ. The CDR3 is 18 residues long.

This clone showed up just once. This rearrangement joins TRBV2 to TRBJ1-4; TRBD1 agrees at 12 bases. CDR1 and CDR2 (germline): SNHLY, FYNNEI. The CDR3 is made up of 18 amino acids. The J segment lost 2 bases and the V segment lost 7 bases, leaving 11 bases of the junction unmatched. CDR3 nucleotide sequence: TGTGCCAGCAAATGGGACAGGGGGCGAGTTGGGACTAATGAAAAACTGTTTTTT. It encodes CASKWDRGRVGTNEKLFF.

This rearrangement joins TRBV7-2 to TRBJ1-5; 7 bases align to TRBD1. V lost 4 bases and J lost 7; bases outside the gene matches: 10. This CDR3 comprises 15 residues. Germline loops: CDR1 SGHTA, CDR2 FQGNSA. Here the CDR3 reads CASSSPRQGGQPQHF. CDR3 coding DNA: TGTGCCAGCAGCTCCCCTAGACAGGGAGGACAGCCCCAGCATTTT.

The chain couples TRBV7-6 to TRBJ2-7, with D possibly called TRBD1 or TRBD2 (6 bases each). From germline, CDR1 is SGHVS and CDR2 FNYEAQ. The CDR3 consists of 13 residues. V was clipped by 6 bases and J by 3 bases, with 12 bases between them. The CDR3 loop reads CASSMGGSYEQYF. DNA of the CDR3: TGTGCCAGCAGTATGGGGGGCAGCTACGAGCAGTACTTC.

This chain joins TRBV2 and TRBJ1-2; D call uncertain. V lost 4 bases, J lost 3 bases, and 12 bases lay in between. The CDR3 is 14 amino acids. CDR1 and CDR2 (germline): SNHLY, FYNNEI. CDR3 bases: TGTGCCAGCAGTGGCCCCTTAGATTACTATGGCTACACCTTC. This codes for CASSGPLDYYGYTF.